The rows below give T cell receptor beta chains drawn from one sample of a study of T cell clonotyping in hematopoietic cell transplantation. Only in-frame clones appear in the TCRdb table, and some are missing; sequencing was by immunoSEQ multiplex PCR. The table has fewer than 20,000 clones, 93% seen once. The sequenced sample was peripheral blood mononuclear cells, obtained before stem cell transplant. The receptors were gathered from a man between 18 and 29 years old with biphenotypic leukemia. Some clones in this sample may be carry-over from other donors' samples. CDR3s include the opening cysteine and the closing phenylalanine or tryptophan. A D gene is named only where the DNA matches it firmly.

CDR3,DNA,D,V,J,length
CASSLARVVGEYEQYF,TGTGCCAGCAGCTTAGCTAGGGTCGTTGGGGAGTACGAGCAGTACTTC,-,TRBV11-2,TRBJ2-7,16
CAWSVPRGTEAFF,TGTGCCTGGAGTGTACCGAGGGGCACTGAAGCTTTCTTT,-,TRBV30,TRBJ1-1,13
CASSEGTDTGELFF,TGTGCCAGCAGTGAAGGGACAGACACCGGGGAGCTGTTTTTT,TRBD1,TRBV6-4,TRBJ2-2,14
CASSQGGGDSAYEQYF,TGCGCCAGCAGCCAAGGAGGGGGGGACTCTGCCTACGAGCAGTACTTC,-,TRBV4-3,TRBJ2-7,16
CAWSVRGVYNEQFF,TGTGCCTGGAGTGTCCGGGGGGTCTACAATGAGCAGTTCTTC,TRBD2,TRBV30,TRBJ2-1,14
CASSRGGPYTGELFF,TGTGCCAGCAGCCGGGGGGGGCCGTACACCGGGGAGCTGTTTTTT,TRBD2,TRBV11-1,TRBJ2-2,15
CASSLRRGNTEAFF,TGTGCCAGCAGCCTTAGAAGAGGGAACACTGAAGCTTTCTTT,-,TRBV27,TRBJ1-1,14
CASSTHPSGSLVEQYF,TGTGCCAGCAGCACCCACCCCTCAGGGTCCCTGGTCGAGCAGTACTTC,-,TRBV9,TRBJ2-7,16
CASYLTGAGTEAFF,TGTGCCAGTTACCTGACAGGGGCGGGGACTGAAGCTTTCTTT,TRBD1,TRBV28,TRBJ1-1,14
CASSLAWGPHRGEAFF,TGTGCCAGCAGCTTAGCTTGGGGGCCCCACCGGGGTGAAGCTTTCTTT,-,TRBV7-6,TRBJ1-1,16
CASSTERQGLNYGYTF,TGTGCCAGTAGTACGGAACGACAGGGGCTTAACTATGGCTACACCTTC,TRBD1,TRBV19,TRBJ1-2,16
CAWGNTEAFF,TGTGCCTGGGGGAATACCGAAGCTTTCTTT,-,TRBV30,TRBJ1-1,10
CAWSPGTGGEEQYF,TGTGCCTGGAGTCCCGGGACAGGGGGTGAAGAGCAGTACTTC,TRBD1,TRBV30,TRBJ2-7,14
CASSTTGYEQYF,TGTGCCAGCAGCACGACAGGGTACGAGCAGTACTTC,TRBD1,TRBV7-9,TRBJ2-7,12
CASRRTGSIRYYEQYF,TGCGCCAGCAGGCGGACAGGGTCGATCAGGTACTACGAGCAGTACTTC,TRBD1,TRBV5-1,TRBJ2-7,16
CASTVDREKHEQYF,TGTGCCAGCACTGTGGACAGGGAAAAACACGAGCAGTACTTC,TRBD1,TRBV28,TRBJ2-7,14
CASRMTGGNTGELFF,TGTGCCAGCAGGATGACAGGGGGCAACACCGGGGAGCTGTTTTTT,TRBD1,TRBV7-9,TRBJ2-2,15